This TCR beta chain was identified in a study of shared clonotypes between healthy human individuals. Study outcomes and limitations: Relative to memory subsets, naive subsets generally showed larger estimated richness. The study found lower generation probabilities in non-shared clonotypes than in those shared by all four donors.

This clone was detected only a few times. As yet, its antigen is unknown. Losses at the gene ends were 5 bases for V and 2 bases for J; bases not matched to a gene: 5. There are 14 residues in the CDR3. Germline lookup yields CDR1 MDHEN and CDR2 SYDVKM. Donation came from healthy HIV-negative adults that had no recent acute infections or vaccinations. The donors, all of them Caucasian adults, lived in Nashville, Tennessee. Produced via immunoSEQ multiplex PCR; TCRdb's table is partial and in-frame only. In the table there are 2 million to 2.5 million clones, 93% of which are singletons. The chain employs TRBV28 and TRBJ2-7, with 8 bases fitting TRBD2. This sequence originates from a man younger than 30 in good health. Some clones in this sample may be carry-over from other donors' samples. Sequencing input: naive CD4+ T cells from PBMCs. The subset is: CD45RA+ positively selected. In DNA, the CDR3 is TGTGCCAGCAGTCCACAAGCGGGGGCCTACGAGCAGTACTTC. This sequence encodes CASSPQAGAYEQYF.